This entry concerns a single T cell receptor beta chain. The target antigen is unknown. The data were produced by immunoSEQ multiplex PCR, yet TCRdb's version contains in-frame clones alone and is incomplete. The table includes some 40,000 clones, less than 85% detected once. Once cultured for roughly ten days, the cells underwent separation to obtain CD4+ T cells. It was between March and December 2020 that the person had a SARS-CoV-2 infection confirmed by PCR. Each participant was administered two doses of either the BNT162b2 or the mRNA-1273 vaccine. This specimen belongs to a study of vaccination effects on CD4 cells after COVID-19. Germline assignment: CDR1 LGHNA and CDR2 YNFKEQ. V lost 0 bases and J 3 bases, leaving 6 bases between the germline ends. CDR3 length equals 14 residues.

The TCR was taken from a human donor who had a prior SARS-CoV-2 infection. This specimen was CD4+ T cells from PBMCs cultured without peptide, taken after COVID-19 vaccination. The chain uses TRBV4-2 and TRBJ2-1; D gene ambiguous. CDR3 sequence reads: CASSQDVFYNEQFF. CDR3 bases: TGTGCCAGCAGCCAAGATGTCTTCTACAATGAGCAGTTCTTC.